This TCR beta chain emerged from a study of tumor-infiltrating lymphocytes in primary liver carcinoma. Blood RNA came from unsorted whole blood; germline DNA was also extracted. The V segment lost 5 bases and the J segment 5 bases; nucleotides outside the gene matches: 17. Germline values: CDR1 SGHAT, CDR2 FQNNGV. CDR3 size: 18 residues. Starting material of 500 to 600 ng total RNA yielded TCR beta cDNA via a constant-region primer. For TCR beta, libraries were produced by three nested multiplex PCR rounds using slightly modified ARM-PCR. A C-beta reverse primer was combined with TRBV1-TRBV30 forward primers in the first two PCR rounds, and each round had 9 to 10 cycles. TCRdb recomputed calls from the multiplex PCR reads with MiXCR, one row per CDR3 protein. The sample includes about 330,000 distinct CDR3 sequences, 65% of them seen just once.

This receptor was obtained from a man aged 35 to 55 with primary liver carcinoma and hepatitis B virus infection. The genes are TRBV11-2 and TRBJ2-1; the match to TRBD2 covers 8 bases. The source material was peripheral blood. The CDR3 coding sequence is TGTGCCAGCAGCCTGAAGGTTGGAGCGGGAGATTGGAACAATGAGCAGTTCTTC. Its translation: CASSLKVGAGDWNNEQFF.